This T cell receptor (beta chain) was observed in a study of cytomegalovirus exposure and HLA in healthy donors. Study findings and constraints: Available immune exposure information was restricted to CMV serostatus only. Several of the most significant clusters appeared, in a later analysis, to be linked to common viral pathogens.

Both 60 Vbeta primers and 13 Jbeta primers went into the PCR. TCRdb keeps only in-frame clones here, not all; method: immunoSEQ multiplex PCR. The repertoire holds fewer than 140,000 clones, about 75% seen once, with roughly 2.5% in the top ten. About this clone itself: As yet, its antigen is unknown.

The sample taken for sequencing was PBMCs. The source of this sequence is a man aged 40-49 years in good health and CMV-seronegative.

The CDR3 reads CAITPDSGNTIYF. The CDR3 region has the DNA TGTGCCATTACGCCAGACTCTGGAAACACCATATATTTT. This chain uses TRBV10-3 with TRBJ1-3; D gene uncertain. The ends were cut back, 9 bases at V and 0 bases at J, with 9 bases in the middle. The CDR3 sequence is 13 residues long. Germline CDR1 reads ENHRY; CDR2 reads SYGVKD.